This TCR beta chain was recorded in a study of blood T cell repertoires in COVID-19 (dated by TCRdb to 2018 to 2021). Study-wide context: The collaborator samples originated in the United States, Italy and Spain and spanned the acute and convalescent phases of COVID-19. The material from the prospective study consisted of cDNA or gDNA derived from T cells, B-cell-depleted T cells, or PBMCs. Deeply sampled blood TCRbeta repertoires from subjects exposed to, actively infected with, or recovered from COVID-19 were included in the dataset. The repertoires were made available in a free public database intended to serve as a resource for research on the immune response to SARS-CoV-2. The samples were drawn from two sources: the first 160 participants of the ongoing ImmuneRACE study, and over 950 subjects contributed by 6 global collaborators. Where available, HLA class I and class II types were obtained from metadata supplied by the sample provider rather than from assay-based typing. Nearly every sample came with metadata listing a de-identified subject ID, COVID-19 status, age in years and sex.

Enrolling through a virtual design, the prospective study's participants ranged in age from roughly 18 to 90 years and lived across more than 20 United States geographic areas. In the prospective study, cohorts were assigned on the basis of participant-reported clinical history obtained from a screening survey and a study questionnaire. ImmuneRACE Cohort 3 recovered participants were defined by two consecutive negative NP/OP PCR tests, healthcare professional clearance, or symptom resolution. In the prospective study, mobile phlebotomists collected whole blood, serum and a nasopharyngeal or oropharyngeal swab from each participant. Additional blood draws and questionnaires over a roughly two-month period could optionally be provided by prospective study participants. Before DNA extraction, prospective study blood samples were shipped either frozen or at room temperature. General conclusions and limits of the study: The quantity of clinical and demographic metadata differed by source and by participant and was supplied without curation.

The CDR3 sequence holds 16 residues, the cysteine and phenylalanine included. Only the CDR3 part of the read is kept: 48 bases, read in frame from the first base. Here V drops 7 bases and J drops 3 bases, and the junction holds 6 bases not matched to any gene. The germline V gene yields ENHRY for CDR1 and SYGVKD for CDR2. TCRbeta CDR3 regions were amplified from genomic DNA using the immunoSEQ Assay, a bias-controlled multiplex PCR. The study's own analysis went as follows. Nucleated cell counts per sample were estimated from amplification of reference gene primers within the assay. To quantify the absolute abundance of each unique TCRbeta CDR3 rearrangement, sequence reads were collapsed and filtered. Productive Simpson clonality was computed per sample as the square root of Simpson's diversity index over productive rearrangements. TCRdb retrieved this table from immuneACCESS and kept in-frame rearrangements only. Not all clones are present; in checked studies, unresolved V genes account for under half, and no reason is known for the remainder. V and J calls and clone size are those listed in that table; D and trimming were worked out from the DNA. The sample yields hundreds of thousands of clones; 75% to 90% were counted once. The ten largest clones represent roughly 5.3% of the sample.

As to this clone: The antigen it binds to is not known. Within one base of it there is no much larger clone, and no base qualities were kept.

The rearrangement combines TRBV10-3 with TRBJ2-3, with TRBD2 identical over 14 junction bases. Sequenced material: PBMCs or T cells enriched from blood (not recorded which). The TCR was taken from a man in his fifties or sixties who had recovered from COVID-19. CDR3 loop: CAINGLAGGDTDTQYF. The bases read TGTGCCATCAACGGACTAGCGGGAGGTGATACAGATACGCAGTATTTT.